Following are 12 T cell receptor beta chains from one sample sequenced in a study of cytomegalovirus exposure and HLA in healthy donors. 13 Jbeta primers and 60 Vbeta primers were used for the PCR. This table comes from immunoSEQ multiplex PCR, and its TCRdb copy is limited to in-frame clones, with some not included. With under 150,000 clones in the sample, the ten largest clones hold approximately 2.6%. The specimen sequenced was PBMCs. The receptor source for this set is a man aged 40-50 years in good health and CMV-seronegative.

The CDR3 DNA follows: TGTGCCAGCAGTGAGCTTACGGTACGGTCGACCCAGTACTTC. Protein: CASSELTVRSTQYF. V is TRBV25-1 and J is TRBJ2-5; D is undetermined. This CDR3 region has 14 residues. Germline V lookup: CDR1 MGHDK, CDR2 SYGVNS. The ends were cut back, 3 bases at V and 7 bases at J, with 15 bases in the middle. Complete variable domain (other parts from reference TRBV25-1 and TRBJ2-5): EADIYQTPRYLVIGTGKKITLECSQTMGHDKMYWYQQDPGMELHLIHYSYGVNSTEKGDLSSESTVSRIRTEHFPLTLESARPSHTSQYLCASSELTVRSTQYFGPGTRLLVL.

The chain uses TRBV9 and TRBJ1-3; D remains ambiguous. CDR1 and CDR2 (germline): SGDLS, YYNGEE. With 0 bases removed from V and 0 bases from J, the gap between germline ends came to 10 bases. This CDR3 contains 16 residues. The chain's CDR3 is CASSVDITSSGNTIYF. The DNA of the CDR3 is TGTGCCAGCAGCGTAGACATAACCTCCTCTGGAAACACCATATATTTT.

This sequence joins TRBV29-1 and TRBJ2-1, with TRBD2 identical over 10 bases. The CDR3 sequence is 15 residues long. CDR1 SQVTM and CDR2 ANQGSEA come from the germline V gene. V trimming: 6 bases; J trimming: 0 bases; junction bases outside the gene matches: 5. CDR3 sequence reads: CSVGTSASSYNEQFF. CDR3 coding DNA: TGCAGCGTGGGGACTAGCGCGAGCTCCTACAATGAGCAGTTCTTC.

The chain carries TRBV5-4 and TRBJ2-1, with D maybe TRBD1 (6 bases). Germline values: CDR1 SGHNT, CDR2 YYREEE (reference sequence). V was clipped by 1 base and J by 0 bases, with 8 bases between them. The CDR3 has 15 residues. CDR3 residues: CASSLTGRSYNEQFF. In DNA, the CDR3 is TGTGCCAGCAGCTTGACAGGGCGCTCCTACAATGAGCAGTTCTTC.

V is TRBV2 and J is TRBJ1-3; 9 bases fit TRBD1. The J segment lost 3 bases and the V segment lost 7 bases, leaving 7 bases of the junction unmatched. Germline lookup yields CDR1 SNHLY and CDR2 FYNNEI. The length of the CDR3 is 15 residues. The DNA of the CDR3 is TGTGCCAGCACCCCACAGGGGGCGCTTGGAAACACCATATATTTT. This sequence encodes CASTPQGALGNTIYF.

The gene calls are TRBV6-6 and TRBJ2-3; D unclear. V lost 5 bases and J lost 0, with 9 bases in between. CDR1 is MNHNY, CDR2 SVGAGI, per germline (reference sequence). CDR3 length: 14 residues. CDR3 nucleotide sequence: TGTGCCAGCAGTCCCCCCGGGAGCACAGATACGCAGTATTTT. This encodes CASSPPGSTDTQYF.

The CDR3 sequence is CASSQVGQNYEQYF. Here the CDR3 DNA reads TGCGCCAGCAGCCAAGTTGGACAGAACTACGAGCAGTACTTC. V usage is TRBV4-1 and J usage is TRBJ2-7, with D tentatively TRBD1 (6 bases). Trimming stripped 1 base from V and 3 bases from J, with 10 bases between. The CDR3 covers 14 residues. Germline loops: CDR1 MGHRA, CDR2 YSYEKL.

This chain joins TRBV6-6 and TRBJ2-7; 7 bases agree with TRBD1. Germline loops: CDR1 MNHNY, CDR2 SVGAGI (reference sequence). This CDR3 comprises 14 residues. After removal of 0 bases from V and 5 bases from J, the junction contained 4 bases not matched to a gene. In DNA, the CDR3 is TGTGCCAGCAGTTACTCCGACAGGGCCCACGAGCAGTACTTC. It specifies CASSYSDRAHEQYF.

The V call is TRBV6-1, the J call TRBJ2-1, with D maybe TRBD2 (6 bases). The CDR3 length is 15 residues. V gave up 2 bases and J gave up 8 bases, with 16 bases separating them. Germline lookup yields CDR1 MNHNS and CDR2 SASEGT. The CDR3 is CASSELSVGRYEQFF. CDR3 nucleotide sequence: TGTGCCAGCAGTGAATTGTCAGTGGGGAGGTATGAGCAGTTCTTC.

Regarding this clone: Here the CDR3 omits its conserved ending phenylalanine or tryptophan, so a read error is the likely source. J is TRBJ2-4 and V is TRBV29-1; 9 bases map to TRBD1. With 6 bases clipped from V and 9 bases from J, the junction kept 12 bases outside the gene matches. This CDR3 region has 14 residues. Germline-derived CDR1 and CDR2 are SQVTM and ANQGSEA. The CDR3 coding sequence is TGCAGCGTAAATACTCGACAGGGGGGCAGCATTCAGTACCTC. This encodes CSVNTRQGGSIQYL.

This chain links TRBV5-1 with TRBJ1-2, with TRBD1 matching over 11 bases. The CDR3 covers 16 residues. V was clipped by 4 bases and J by 7 bases; unmatched bases: 12. CDR1 and CDR2 (germline): SGHRS, YFSETQ. The CDR3 sequence: CASSPTPGQGAGGYTF. CDR3 coding DNA: TGCGCCAGCAGCCCCACCCCCGGACAGGGGGCAGGTGGCTACACCTTC.

V and J are TRBV4-2 and TRBJ2-1; 9 bases are a match to TRBD1. CDR1 is LGHNA and CDR2 is YNFKEQ in the germline V gene. The CDR3 spans 15 residues. Trimming cost V 0 bases and J 7 bases; bases outside gene matches: 4. DNA of the CDR3: TGTGCCAGCAGCCAAGAGGGGGACAGGGTAAATGAGCAGTTCTTC. It translates to CASSQEGDRVNEQFF.